This is a list of T cell receptor beta chains from one sample in a study of shared clonotypes between healthy human individuals. Measured with immunoSEQ multiplex PCR; TCRdb has only the in-frame clones, and not every one. The sample records 95,000 to 120,000 clones, around two thirds being singletons. Sequenced input: memory CD8+ T cells sorted from blood. The receptors shown here come from a woman aged 25 to 39 in good health. The CDR3 runs from the conserved cysteine through the conserved F or W. D genes are given only for firm matches. Clone size is given for some rows only: seen once, a few or many times, or a class if the clone is expanded.

D	V	size	J	CDR3	DNA
TRBD1	TRBV28	.	TRBJ2-1	CAIQQGILFEQFF	TGTGCCATCCAACAGGGGATCCTCTTTGAGCAGTTCTTC
.	TRBV27	.	TRBJ1-4	CASKLSLGVGEKLFF	TGTGCCAGCAAGTTATCGTTAGGGGTGGGGGAAAAACTGTTTTTT
TRBD2	TRBV28	.	TRBJ2-1	CASSLAGEPYNEQFF	TGTGCCAGCAGTTTAGCGGGAGAACCCTACAATGAGCAGTTCTTC
.	TRBV5-1	.	TRBJ1-4	CASSLGVFGNEKLFF	TGCGCCAGCAGCTTGGGGGTCTTCGGTAATGAAAAACTGTTTTTT
.	TRBV6-5	few	TRBJ2-5	CASSYTDPRVGTQYF	TGTGCCAGCAGTTACACGGACCCGAGGGTAGGGACCCAGTACTTC
.	TRBV10-2	.	TRBJ1-4	CASRETGTSNEKLFF	TGCGCCAGCAGAGAAACCGGGACAAGTAATGAAAAACTGTTTTTT
.	TRBV5-5	.	TRBJ2-7	CASSLGDPSEQYF	TGTGCCAGCAGCTTGGGGGACCCCTCCGAGCAGTACTTC
.	TRBV5-8	.	TRBJ1-2	CASSSQTGALVGYTF	TGTGCCAGCAGCTCTCAGACGGGGGCCCTAGTCGGCTACACCTTC
.	TRBV7-3	.	TRBJ2-3	CASSYTGGTTTDTQYF	TGTGCCAGCAGCTACACCGGGGGAACAACTACAGATACGCAGTATTTT
.	TRBV10-1	.	TRBJ2-7	CASSPGPAIEQYF	TGCGCCAGCAGCCCGGGGCCGGCCATCGAGCAGTACTTC
.	TRBV6-6	.	TRBJ2-5	CASSREAQETQYF	TGTGCCAGCAGCAGAGAGGCCCAAGAGACCCAGTACTTC
.	TRBV25-1	.	TRBJ1-5	CASSEEGQNNQPQHF	TGTGCCAGCAGTGAGGAGGGACAAAACAATCAGCCCCAGCATTTT
.	TRBV28	few	TRBJ2-1	CASSLGDWSGVHEQFF	TGTGCCAGCAGTTTAGGAGACTGGAGCGGTGTCCATGAGCAGTTCTTC
TRBD2	TRBV10-3	few	TRBJ2-7	CAISEGTSGYEQYF	TGTGCCATCAGTGAGGGGACTAGTGGCTACGAGCAGTACTTC
.	TRBV9	.	TRBJ1-1	CASSGRTGTLNTEAFF	TGTGCCAGCAGCGGCCGGACGGGGACTTTGAACACTGAAGCTTTCTTT
.	TRBV19	.	TRBJ2-7	CASSLTGYYEEQYF	TGTGCCAGTAGTCTCACAGGGTACTACGAAGAGCAGTACTTC
.	TRBV20-1	once	TRBJ2-7	CSIGPDYEQYF	TGCAGTATTGGTCCCGACTACGAGCAGTACTTC
.	TRBV6-5	many	TRBJ2-3	CASSYSRGNRDTQYF	TGTGCCAGCAGTTACTCTCGGGGGAACAGAGATACGCAGTATTTT
.	TRBV5-1	.	TRBJ2-1	CASSSLRPSILGYNEQFF	TGCGCCAGCAGCTCCCTAAGACCTTCCATTCTGGGCTACAATGAGCAGTTCTTC
.	TRBV5-6	.	TRBJ1-3	CASRAGVFGNTIYF	TGTGCCAGCAGAGCAGGGGTCTTCGGAAACACCATATATTTT
TRBD2	TRBV14	many	TRBJ2-7	CASSQDYLAGGQLTGDSEQYF	TGTGCCAGCAGCCAAGATTACTTAGCGGGAGGCCAACTTACGGGTGATTCTGAGCAGTACTTC
.	TRBV28	.	TRBJ2-1	CASSRPDFYNEQFF	TGTGCCAGCAGTCGTCCGGACTTCTACAATGAGCAGTTCTTC
TRBD1	TRBV10-3	.	TRBJ2-7	CAIKGPMTGPPMAGRYEQYF	TGTGCCATCAAGGGCCCGATGACAGGGCCTCCTATGGCTGGCCGGTACGAGCAGTACTTC
.	TRBV18	.	TRBJ2-7	CASSPTGSYEQYF	TGTGCCAGCTCACCAACCGGGAGCTACGAGCAGTACTTC
.	TRBV7-2	.	TRBJ2-5	CASKTYLQETQYF	TGTGCCAGCAAGACGTACCTCCAAGAGACCCAGTACTTC
.	TRBV14	.	TRBJ1-1	CASSQVVNTEAFF	TGTGCCAGCAGCCAAGTAGTGAACACTGAAGCTTTCTTT
.	TRBV4-1	.	TRBJ2-7	CASRGRGRSSYEQYF	TGCGCCAGCAGGGGGCGAGGGAGGAGCTCCTACGAGCAGTACTTC
.	TRBV27	.	TRBJ2-7	CASRIAISYEQYF	TGTGCCAGCAGAATCGCTATCTCCTACGAGCAGTACTTC
TRBD1	TRBV7-9	.	TRBJ1-2	CASSLGPGGAPDGYTF	TGTGCCAGCAGCTTGGGGCCAGGGGGCGCGCCTGATGGCTACACCTTC
.	TRBV5-1	.	TRBJ1-1	CASSLGAHSNTEAFF	TGCGCCAGCAGCTTGGGAGCGCACTCGAACACTGAAGCTTTCTTT
.	TRBV29-1	.	TRBJ1-2	CSVVRIANYGYTF	TGCAGCGTTGTCAGGATAGCTAACTATGGCTACACCTTC
.	TRBV4-1	.	TRBJ2-1	CASSPLGSGSSYNEQFF	TGCGCCAGCAGCCCCTTGGGTAGCGGTAGCTCCTACAATGAGCAGTTCTTC
.	TRBV7-8	.	TRBJ2-7	CASSLAGGALREQYF	TGTGCCAGCAGCTTAGCGGGGGGTGCTCTACGAGAGCAGTACTTC
TRBD1	TRBV6-1	.	TRBJ2-7	CASSEPTGPAYEQYF	TGTGCCAGCAGTGAACCGACAGGGCCGGCCTACGAGCAGTACTTC
TRBD2	TRBV25-1	.	TRBJ2-7	CASSESKTSGRNTYEQYF	TGTGCCAGCAGTGAATCCAAGACTAGCGGGAGGAATACCTACGAGCAGTACTTC
TRBD1	TRBV28	few	TRBJ2-7	CASTATGNEQYF	TGTGCCAGCACCGCGACAGGGAACGAGCAGTACTTC
TRBD1	TRBV5-4	.	TRBJ2-7	CASREVRDRDFYEQYF	TGTGCCAGCAGAGAGGTCCGGGACAGGGACTTCTACGAGCAGTACTTC
.	TRBV11-2	few	TRBJ2-7	CASSLDGRFVYEQYF	TGTGCCAGCAGCTTAGACGGGCGTTTCGTCTACGAGCAGTACTTC
.	TRBV25-1	.	TRBJ1-5	CASSEKGRESNQPQHF	TGTGCCAGCAGTGAAAAAGGACGGGAAAGCAATCAGCCCCAGCATTTT
.	TRBV29-1	many	TRBJ1-2	CSVAGLYGYTF	TGCAGCGTTGCCGGTCTCTATGGCTACACCTTC
.	TRBV25-1	.	TRBJ1-5	CASSDGRGNQPQHF	TGTGCCAGCAGTGACGGGAGGGGCAATCAGCCCCAGCATTTT
.	TRBV28	.	TRBJ2-3	CASSSGLQLYF	TGTGCCAGCAGTTCGGGACTCCAGCTGTATTTT
TRBD1	TRBV7-9	.	TRBJ1-5	CASSQQGAGNQPQHF	TGTGCCAGCAGCCAACAGGGGGCAGGCAATCAGCCCCAGCATTTT
.	TRBV27	.	TRBJ1-1	CASSLGPRGEAFF	TGTGCCAGCAGTTTGGGACCCAGGGGTGAAGCTTTCTTT
TRBD1	TRBV19	.	TRBJ1-4	CASSIPMDRNEKLFF	TGTGCCAGTAGTATCCCCATGGACAGGAATGAAAAACTGTTTTTT
TRBD2	TRBV28	.	TRBJ2-7	CASSQRIGGLANGQYF	TGTGCCAGCAGTCAACGGATCGGAGGACTAGCGAATGGGCAGTACTTC
TRBD1	TRBV28	.	TRBJ1-1	CASSWTTSGDSTEAFF	TGTGCCAGCAGTTGGACAACCTCGGGGGACAGCACTGAAGCTTTCTTT
.	TRBV5-1	.	TRBJ2-7	CASSPVTGLPYEQYF	TGCGCCAGCAGCCCGGTGACAGGCCTTCCCTACGAGCAGTACTTC
TRBD1	TRBV5-6	.	TRBJ1-3	CASSPGTVGNTIYF	TGTGCCAGCAGCCCAGGGACAGTCGGAAACACCATATATTTT